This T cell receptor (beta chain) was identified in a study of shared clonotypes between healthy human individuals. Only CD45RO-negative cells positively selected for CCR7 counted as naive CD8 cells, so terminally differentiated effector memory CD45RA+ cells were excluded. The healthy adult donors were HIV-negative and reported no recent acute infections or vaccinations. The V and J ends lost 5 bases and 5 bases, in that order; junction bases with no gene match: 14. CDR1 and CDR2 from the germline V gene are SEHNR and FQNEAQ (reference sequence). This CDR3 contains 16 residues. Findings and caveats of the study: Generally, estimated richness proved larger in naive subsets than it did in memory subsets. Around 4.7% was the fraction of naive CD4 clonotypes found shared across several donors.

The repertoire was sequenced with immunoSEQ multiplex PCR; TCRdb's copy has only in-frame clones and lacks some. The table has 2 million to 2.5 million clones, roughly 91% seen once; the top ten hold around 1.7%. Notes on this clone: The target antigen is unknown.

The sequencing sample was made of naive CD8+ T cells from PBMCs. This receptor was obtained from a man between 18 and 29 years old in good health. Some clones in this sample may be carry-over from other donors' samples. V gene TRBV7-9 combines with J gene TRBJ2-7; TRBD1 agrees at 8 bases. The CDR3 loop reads CASSRTVGQGIDEQYF. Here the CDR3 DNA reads TGTGCCAGCAGCCGCACGGTAGGACAGGGAATCGACGAGCAGTACTTC.